This T cell receptor beta chain was sequenced for a study of shared clonotypes between healthy human individuals. Background on the study: Donor ages ranged 18 to 49 years: a couple of women, a few men.

Original handling: Without quality scores, immunoSEQ junctional reads could not be filtered like full-length reads. This table comes from immunoSEQ multiplex PCR, and its TCRdb copy is limited to in-frame clones, with some not included. V and J calls and clone size are those listed in that table; D and trimming were worked out from the DNA. The sample holds some 530,000 clones; 81% are singletons and the top ten take about 12%. The sample consisted of PBMCs. The sequence was obtained from a woman in her thirties or forties in good health. Some clones in this sample may be carry-over from other donors' samples.

Written as DNA, the CDR3 is TGTGCCAGCAGCCAACTTTGGACAGGGAGCTCTGGAAACACCATATATTTT. Protein product: CASSQLWTGSSGNTIYF. The V gene is TRBV4-2, the J gene TRBJ1-3, with 8 bases identical to TRBD1. V was clipped by 2 bases and J by 0 bases; unmatched bases: 6. The CDR3 is 17 residues long. Per the germline V gene, CDR1 is LGHNA and CDR2 is YNFKEQ.